The entry below describes one T cell receptor beta chain. Its antigen has not been determined. No per-base quality is available; no much larger clone lies one base away. The receptor library was made with RACE. Sequencer: NextSeq 500. During library preparation, unique molecular identifiers were attached to individual cDNA molecules so that TCRs could be counted quantitatively and reproducibly. Both TCR alpha and TCR beta chains were sequenced from each blood RNA sample. As for the authors' bioinformatics: Samples had a median of roughly 98,000 TCRs, with a range from roughly 23,224 to 700,000. The Decombinator software suite was used to annotate V, J and CDR3 in the TCR reads. Every sample was subsampled to the same number of TCRs (28,000) for the PS versus PT1 abundance plots. Expanded TCRs were defined as absent before sensitization and observed at least eight times at the 2-week time point. The public reads were reanalyzed by TCRdb: fastp trimming at Q25, MiXCR alignment, in-frame beta chains only. Rows with a matching CDR3 protein are joined into one entry that keeps the most common DNA and genes. The V and J calls reflect TCRdb's pipeline rather than the authors' work. The sample includes about 190,000 distinct CDR3 sequences, with about 25% observed a single time. Over 2% of the sample is taken by the ten largest.

Read against the paper, the sample's time point label means: patch test 3, about 24 weeks after DPC sensitization. The treatment or condition label, as the study defines it: therapeutic diphenylcyclopropenone sensitization with weekly scalp DPC. At each patch-test visit, blood was drawn before the patch test was applied. Patients were considered eligible if aged 18 to 70, diagnosed with alopecia and deemed suitable for DPC therapy, and patients were excluded if pregnant. Total RNA was extracted from unfractionated whole blood collected in Tempus Blood RNA tubes. This specimen belongs to a study of human T cells and chemical hapten exposure (dated by TCRdb to the early 2020s). For context, the study as a whole: For sensitization, 2% DPC in acetone was applied to an approximately 2 cm by approximately 2 cm area of upper inner arm skin. Libraries were pooled for sequencing, and variation in per-sample TCR yields was attributed mainly to small differences in library volumes within the pool. Throughout the roughly 23-week study period, patients were also given weekly therapeutic DPC doses on the scalp. The study tracked peripheral blood TCR repertoire changes in vivo during primary and secondary sensitization to the hapten diphenylcyclopropenone (DPC) in alopecia patients. Blood for TCR sequencing was provided by twenty-nine alopecia patients at one to four time points (pre-sensitization, 2, 6 and 24 weeks). The mostly female patient cohort included alopecia areata with under or over 50% scalp involvement, alopecia totalis and alopecia universalis. Blood samples were taken from patients before sensitization (week 0) and then at 2, 6 and about 24 weeks after DPC sensitization. Patch testing was performed on the upper back with Finn chambers containing 0.01% DPC, and the patch tests were scored after 6 days according to International Contact Dermatitis Research Group standards. Broad study findings and their caveats: The number of PT1 expanded TCRs positively correlated with patch test score, significant at thresholds 8, 16 and 32 but not 4. Significantly more large CDR3 similarity clusters were formed by expanded TCRs than by pre-sensitization or healthy control sets, consistent with antigen-driven responses. Because every patient had alopecia, a presumed autoimmune disease, the patients' immune response might differ from that of healthy individuals. The number of TCRs above 1 in 1000 frequency did not change with DPC sensitization; there was no evidence of global repertoire structure alterations. Repeated subsampling changed both the strength of the expansion versus patch-test correlation and the threshold at which that correlation became significant.

Measured from the cysteine to the phenylalanine, the CDR3 is 15 residues long. Left in the record is the CDR3 DNA by itself, 45 bases read in frame from the first base. A distance of 10 bases separates the germline ends of V and J, which lose 0 bases and 2 bases respectively. CDR1 and CDR2, looked up from the germline V gene (reference sequence), are SGHNT and YYREEE. The rearranged segments are TRBV5-4 and TRBJ2-3, with no D gene named confidently. This TCR was recovered from a woman aged 40 to 55 with alopecia areata. Some clones in this sample may be carry-over from other donors' samples. The material was whole blood, obtained in connection with sensitization to the hapten diphenylcyclopropenone (DPC). The CDR3 is CASSLARLNTDTQYF. The nucleotides are TGTGCCAGCAGCTTGGCCCGGCTCAACACAGATACGCAGTATTTT.